The T cell receptor beta chain described here comes from a study of blood T cell repertoires in COVID-19. In the study overall: Some COVID-19 samples were acute and others convalescent; all came from the United States, Italy and Spain.

The CDR3 is 15 amino acids. Deletions cut 4 bases from V and 6 bases from J, with 19 bases between. The germline CDR1 and CDR2 sequences are SGHRS and YFSETQ. In the study's own analysis: Nucleated cell counts were estimated from reference gene primer amplification. Only in-frame clones appear in the TCRdb table, and some are missing; sequencing was by immunoSEQ multiplex PCR. V and J calls and clone size come straight from that table; D and trimming were deduced from the DNA. The sample lists approximately 210,000 clones, about 91% occurring once. The specimen sequenced was peripheral blood. This sequence originates from a man younger than 45 with acute or convalescent COVID-19. V gene TRBV5-1 combines with J gene TRBJ1-2; D unresolved. CDR3 nucleotides: TGCGCCAGCAGCCCGTCGGGTGTCACCAACAATGGCTACACCTTC. Translated, it gives CASSPSGVTNNGYTF.